Listed below are T cell receptor beta chains from one sample, sequenced in a study of blood T cell repertoires in COVID-19. Here immunoSEQ multiplex PCR was the method, and the copy in TCRdb shows in-frame clones only, minus some. The profile shows a few hundred thousand clones, about 79% of them singletons. Specimen: peripheral blood. The receptors were sampled from a man older than 75 with acute or convalescent COVID-19. Both conserved end residues are part of each CDR3. Each record gives: CDR3 protein, CDR3 length, J gene, V gene.

CDR3 protein: CAWSLPGSGNTIYF; CDR3 length: 14; J gene: TRBJ1-3; V gene: TRBV30
CDR3 protein: CATSRDLDSSYEQYF; CDR3 length: 15; J gene: TRBJ2-7; V gene: TRBV15
CDR3 protein: CASSPGTSLRTDTQYF; CDR3 length: 16; J gene: TRBJ2-3; V gene: TRBV6-4
CDR3 protein: CASSQEEETGELFF; CDR3 length: 14; J gene: TRBJ2-2; V gene: TRBV4-1
CDR3 protein: CASNRPRTGNNQPQHF; CDR3 length: 16; J gene: TRBJ1-5; V gene: TRBV21-1
CDR3 protein: CASSVGGSSGNTIYF; CDR3 length: 15; J gene: TRBJ1-3; V gene: TRBV2
CDR3 protein: CASSLPYRVDGTDTQYF; CDR3 length: 17; J gene: TRBJ2-3; V gene: TRBV7-9
CDR3 protein: CASSSRTGGTGELFF; CDR3 length: 15; J gene: TRBJ2-2; V gene: TRBV11-2
CDR3 protein: CASSTGDPLMNTEAFF; CDR3 length: 16; J gene: TRBJ1-1; V gene: TRBV19
CDR3 protein: CASSPWGQYNEQYF; CDR3 length: 14; J gene: TRBJ2-7; V gene: TRBV27
CDR3 protein: CASRAGTSGRIAEQYF; CDR3 length: 16; J gene: TRBJ2-7; V gene: TRBV2
CDR3 protein: CACTASGRFGETQYF; CDR3 length: 15; J gene: TRBJ2-5; V gene: TRBV19
CDR3 protein: CASSGQGSYNEQFF; CDR3 length: 14; J gene: TRBJ2-1; V gene: TRBV2
CDR3 protein: CASSQDWGEIRNSPLHF; CDR3 length: 17; J gene: TRBJ1-6; V gene: TRBV3-1/TRBV3-2
CDR3 protein: CASSFQAGNTEAFF; CDR3 length: 14; J gene: TRBJ1-1; V gene: TRBV5-1
CDR3 protein: CATSETGRPTDTQYF; CDR3 length: 15; J gene: TRBJ2-3; V gene: TRBV24-1
CDR3 protein: CASSSSSSGNTIYF; CDR3 length: 14; J gene: TRBJ1-3; V gene: TRBV7-9
CDR3 protein: CASSQDPRPGQLMNTEAFF; CDR3 length: 19; J gene: TRBJ1-1; V gene: TRBV4-2
CDR3 protein: CASSLGTSGRNTGELFF; CDR3 length: 17; J gene: TRBJ2-2; V gene: TRBV7-9
CDR3 protein: CASSKRGGGGGQRETQYF; CDR3 length: 18; J gene: TRBJ2-5; V gene: TRBV21-1
CDR3 protein: CAWSVQGLNNSPLHF; CDR3 length: 15; J gene: TRBJ1-6; V gene: TRBV30
CDR3 protein: CASRHGTANQPQHF; CDR3 length: 14; J gene: TRBJ1-5; V gene: TRBV19
CDR3 protein: CASSPRVLGQVNYGYTF; CDR3 length: 17; J gene: TRBJ1-2; V gene: TRBV3-1/TRBV3-2
CDR3 protein: CASNSRGGQETQYF; CDR3 length: 14; J gene: TRBJ2-5; V gene: TRBV6-5
CDR3 protein: CASSLAGYSTDTQYF; CDR3 length: 15; J gene: TRBJ2-3; V gene: TRBV5-1
CDR3 protein: CANALLTGGFYNEQFF; CDR3 length: 16; J gene: TRBJ2-1; V gene: TRBV21-1
CDR3 protein: CASSPRLARSGANVLTF; CDR3 length: 17; J gene: TRBJ2-6; V gene: TRBV5-5
CDR3 protein: CASSSIRGANTGELFF; CDR3 length: 16; J gene: TRBJ2-2; V gene: TRBV5-8
CDR3 protein: CASSQRGRDNQPQHF; CDR3 length: 15; J gene: TRBJ1-5; V gene: TRBV27
CDR3 protein: CASSLQGTGAHEQYF; CDR3 length: 15; J gene: TRBJ2-7; V gene: TRBV28
CDR3 protein: CASSLNTGRAGELFF; CDR3 length: 15; J gene: TRBJ2-2; V gene: TRBV7-8
CDR3 protein: CASSLGRSNSYEQYF; CDR3 length: 15; J gene: TRBJ2-7; V gene: TRBV7-8
CDR3 protein: CASSLAGAGTEAFF; CDR3 length: 14; J gene: TRBJ1-1; V gene: TRBV7-2
CDR3 protein: CASRPGTSGRTEQFF; CDR3 length: 15; J gene: TRBJ2-1; V gene: TRBV6-6
CDR3 protein: CASTTGAYSNQPQHF; CDR3 length: 15; J gene: TRBJ1-5; V gene: TRBV28